The 13 T cell receptor beta chains below all came from one sample that was sequenced in a study of identical twins. TCRdb used MiXCR to reprocess the 5' RACE reads, holding one entry per CDR3 protein. The sample consists of more than 1.5 million distinct CDR3 sequences, around 29% of them appearing once. Sequenced material: cord blood. Receptor source: a newborn girl in good health.

The chain links TRBV7-8 to TRBJ2-1, with TRBD2 matching over 7 bases. The junction had 7 bases not matched to a gene; V was cut back by 7 bases and J by 4 bases. CDR1 SGHVS and CDR2 FQNEAQ come from the germline V gene. The CDR3 runs 14 residues. The CDR3 loop reads CASTTYGGYNEQFF. The CDR3 DNA reads TGTGCCAGCACCACTTACGGGGGGTACAATGAGCAGTTCTTC.

This clonotype was seen a handful of times. The chain is built from TRBV14 and TRBJ2-1; 9 bases agree with TRBD2. Unmatched junction bases numbered 8, after V lost 0 bases and J lost 5 bases. Germline CDR1 reads SGHDN; CDR2 reads FVKESK. The CDR3 is 17 residues long. CDR3 amino acids: CASSQDYGTSSNNEQFF. CDR3 coding DNA: TGTGCCAGCAGCCAAGATTATGGGACTAGCAGCAACAATGAGCAGTTCTTC.

The chain joins TRBV7-8 to TRBJ2-7, with a possible D match to TRBD2 (7 bases). Trimming took off 0 bases at V and 7 bases at J, with 25 bases between the two ends. The CDR3 contains 18 residues. Germline loops: CDR1 SGHVS, CDR2 FQNEAQ. The CDR3 is CASSLASPRGGPYNEQYF. As DNA, the CDR3 is TGTGCCAGCAGCTTAGCTTCCCCGAGGGGGGGCCCATACAATGAGCAGTACTTC.

This clonotype was counted many times. V and J are TRBV29-1 and TRBJ2-5, with a tentative D call TRBD2 (5 bases). V was cut by 3 bases and J by 5 bases, with 13 bases left in between. CDR1 is SQVTM and CDR2 is ANQGSEA in the germline V gene. The CDR3 is 13 amino acids. Written as DNA, the CDR3 is TGCAGCGTTGAGAAAGGAAGGAGGGAGACCCAGTACTTC. As protein: CSVEKGRRETQYF.

This clonotype came up many times. CDR3 sequence (DNA): TGCAGAGGACGGGGCTATGGCTACACCTTC. Protein product: CRGRGYGYTF. V usage is TRBV29-1 and J usage is TRBJ1-2; D is ambiguous. Germline CDR1 reads SQVTM; CDR2 reads ANQGSEA. CDR3 length equals 10 residues.

There are a few counts of this clonotype. This chain links TRBV7-6 with TRBJ1-5, with D maybe TRBD1 (5 bases). Trimming left V 1 base short and J 7 bases short, with 14 bases between. The CDR3 has 15 residues. Per the germline V gene, CDR1 is SGHVS and CDR2 is FNYEAQ. CDR3 sequence reads: CASSLGGPSGQPQHF. The CDR3 nucleotides read TGTGCCAGCAGCTTAGGTGGACCTTCAGGGCAGCCCCAGCATTTT.

This clonotype was recorded at least ten times. V gene TRBV12-3 or TRBV12-4 combines with J gene TRBJ1-2, with 9 bases matching TRBD1. Trimming cost V 6 bases and J 4 bases; bases outside gene matches: 3. The CDR3 runs to 13 residues. The CDR3 region is CASRLTGGYGYTF. DNA of the CDR3: TGTGCCAGCAGGCTGACAGGGGGCTATGGCTACACCTTC.

The chain joins TRBV5-1 to TRBJ1-1; 7 bases are a match to TRBD1. CDR3 length: 16 residues. Germline CDR1 reads SGHRS; CDR2 reads YFSETQ. V shed 4 bases, J shed 2 bases, and the junction held 11 bases outside the gene matches. The CDR3 region has the DNA TGCGCCAGCAGCCCGGACGCAGGGGGGCTAAACACTGAAGCTTTCTTT. The encoded protein is CASSPDAGGLNTEAFF.

This chain links TRBV24-1 with TRBJ2-1; 9 bases map to TRBD2. With V trimmed by 4 bases and J by 8 bases, 11 bases remained unmatched. The CDR3 is 16 amino acids. Germline values: CDR1 KGHDR, CDR2 SFDVKD. The CDR3 coding sequence is TGTGCCACCAGTGACGGGACTAGCCATCGTTACGATGAGCAGTTCTTC. Residues: CATSDGTSHRYDEQFF.

This clonotype showed up just a few times. The chain joins TRBV28 to TRBJ2-7; D might be TRBD2 (6 bases). Per germline, CDR1 MDHEN and CDR2 SYDVKM. Trimming took off 7 bases at V and 2 bases at J, with 12 bases between the two ends. This CDR3 has 13 residues. CDR3 bases: TGTGCCAGCACCGCCGGGACTCCCTACGAGCAGTACTTC. This encodes CASTAGTPYEQYF.

Comments on this clonotype: A read error may account for a junction end that differs from germline. The rearrangement links TRBV7-7 to TRBJ2-3, with 11 nucleotides matching TRBD2. The CDR3 sequence is 16 residues long. Germline CDR1 SSHAT, CDR2 FNYEAQ (reference sequence). CDR3 region: CASSSLAGGGTGTQYF. In DNA, the CDR3 is TGTGCTAGCAGTTCCCTAGCGGGAGGAGGCACAGGTACGCAGTATTTT.

The J gene is TRBJ2-3, the V gene TRBV27; D is undetermined. Between the trimmed V and J ends, which lost 5 bases and 1 base, there was a span of 10 bases. Germline lookup yields CDR1 MNHEY and CDR2 SMNVEV (reference sequence). CDR3 length: 14 amino acids. The CDR3 region has the DNA TGTGCCAGCAGTCTTGTGACCCGCACAGATACGCAGTATTTT. It yields the protein CASSLVTRTDTQYF.

J is TRBJ2-2 and V is TRBV24-1; 8 nucleotides line up with TRBD1. With 6 bases clipped from V and 4 bases from J, the junction kept 3 bases outside the gene matches. CDR1 KGHDR and CDR2 SFDVKD come from the germline V gene. The CDR3 has 14 residues. CDR3 DNA sequence: TGTGCCACCAGTCAGACAGGGGTCACCGGGGAGCTGTTTTTT. Its protein product is CATSQTGVTGELFF.